A single sample is the source of the 10 T cell receptor beta chains below, sequenced in a study of T cell clones after liver transplantation. The protocol was immunoSEQ multiplex PCR, while the TCRdb copy is restricted to in-frame clones and leaves out a portion. This repertoire shows fewer than 25,000 clones, approximately 95% found once; its top ten account for around 25%. This specimen was CD8+ T cells from blood, taken less than 28 months after liver transplant. The receptor source for this set is a human patient who received a liver transplant. Some T cells may be provided by the graft donor.

This clone came up once. V usage is TRBV11-3 and J usage is TRBJ2-7, with 7 bases lining up with TRBD1. The junction had 7 bases not matched to a gene; V was cut back by 5 bases and J by 3 bases. Germline V CDR1 and CDR2: SGHNT, YENEEA. This CDR3 has 14 amino acids. CDR3: CASSRRDSNYEQYF. CDR3 bases: TGTGCCAGCAGCCGCCGGGACAGTAACTACGAGCAGTACTTC.

The chain recombines TRBV5-4 with TRBJ2-7; 8 bases are shared with TRBD2. The CDR3 totals 14 residues. Looked up from germline, CDR1 is SGHNT and CDR2 is YYREEE (reference sequence). V shed 10 bases and J 2 bases; nucleotides not matched to a gene: 11. The CDR3 sequence: CAGSIGGRTYEQYF. The DNA of the CDR3 is TGTGCCGGGTCCATTGGCGGGAGGACCTACGAGCAGTACTTC.

The chain has TRBV27 and TRBJ2-7, with D hard to call. This CDR3 is built from 11 residues. Germline-derived CDR1 and CDR2 are MNHEY and SMNVEV (reference sequence). V dropped 8 bases and J dropped 6 bases, with 11 bases sitting between them. This CDR3 reads CASQIGSEQYF. CDR3 coding DNA: TGTGCCAGCCAAATTGGAAGCGAGCAGTACTTC.

This clone was found once. The CDR3 bases are TGCGCCAGCAGCCAAGTAGGAGATACGCAGTATTTT. This codes for CASSQVGDTQYF. The chain carries TRBV4-1 and TRBJ2-3; D remains ambiguous. Deletions cut 1 base from V and 5 bases from J, with 4 bases between. The CDR3 has 12 residues. Germline CDR1 is MGHRA and CDR2 is YSYEKL.

The chain joins TRBV27 to TRBJ2-7; D not certain. The germline V and J ends were trimmed by 5 bases and 4 bases, with 15 bases remaining between them. Germline CDR1 reads MNHEY; CDR2 reads SMNVEV (reference sequence). The CDR3 runs to 14 residues. As DNA, the CDR3 is TGTGCCAGCAGTGCCGGGTTGGGCCAATACGAGCAGTACTTC. This codes for CASSAGLGQYEQYF.

This clone was picked up a small number of times. The genes are TRBV4-1 and TRBJ2-3; 9 nucleotides agree with TRBD1. CDR3 length: 18 residues. J gave up 6 bases and V 0 bases, and 13 bases lay outside the gene matches. The germline CDR1 and CDR2 sequences are MGHRA and YSYEKL. The CDR3 here is CASSQEEANRGRSDTQYF. In nucleotides, the CDR3 is TGCGCCAGCAGCCAAGAGGAAGCTAACAGGGGGCGATCGGATACGCAGTATTTT.

The chain has TRBV19 and TRBJ2-1; D is perhaps TRBD2 (5 bases). Trimming pared 7 bases from V and 3 bases from J, leaving 10 bases between. The CDR3 sequence is 13 residues long. CDR1 is LNHDA, CDR2 SQIVND, per germline (reference sequence). CDR3 nucleotide sequence: TGTGCCAGTAATGCGGGTTTCTACAATGAGCAGTTCTTC. This gives the protein CASNAGFYNEQFF.

The V call is TRBV28, the J call TRBJ1-5; TRBD1 might be the D (5 bases). V was cut by 2 bases and J by 7 bases, with 9 bases left in between. This CDR3 contains 13 residues. Per the germline V gene, CDR1 is MDHEN and CDR2 is SYDVKM. The chain's CDR3 is CASSLGTWQPQHF. The CDR3 DNA follows: TGTGCCAGCAGTTTAGGGACGTGGCAGCCCCAGCATTTT.

This clone is labeled large. The J gene is TRBJ2-1, the V gene TRBV5-6; the match to TRBD2 covers 11 bases. The V segment lost 4 bases and the J segment 0 bases; nucleotides outside the gene matches: 9. From germline, CDR1 is SGHDT and CDR2 YYEEEE. The CDR3 consists of 18 residues. The CDR3 protein is CASSPTRLAGSSYNEQFF. CDR3 nucleotide sequence: TGTGCCAGCAGCCCAACGCGACTAGCGGGGAGCTCCTACAATGAGCAGTTCTTC.

J is TRBJ2-7 and V is TRBV4-1; 7 nucleotides agree with TRBD1. The germline gives CDR1 MGHRA, CDR2 YSYEKL. Unmatched junction bases numbered 10, after V lost 1 base and J lost 7 bases. The CDR3 runs 15 residues. CDR3 nucleotide sequence: TGCGCCAGCAGCCAAGGACGCGACAGGGAAAGGGAGCAGTACTTC. Translating gives CASSQGRDREREQYF.